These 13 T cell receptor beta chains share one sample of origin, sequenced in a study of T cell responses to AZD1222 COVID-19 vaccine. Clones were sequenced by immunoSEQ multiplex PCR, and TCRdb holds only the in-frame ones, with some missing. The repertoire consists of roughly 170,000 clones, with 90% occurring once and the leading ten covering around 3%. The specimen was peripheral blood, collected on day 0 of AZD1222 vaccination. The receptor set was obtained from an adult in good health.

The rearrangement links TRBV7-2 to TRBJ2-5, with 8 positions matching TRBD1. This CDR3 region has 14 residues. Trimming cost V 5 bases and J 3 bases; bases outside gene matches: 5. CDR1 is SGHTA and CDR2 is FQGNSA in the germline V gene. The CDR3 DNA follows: TGTGCCAGCAGCAGGACAGGGAATAAAGAGACCCAGTACTTC. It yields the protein CASSRTGNKETQYF.

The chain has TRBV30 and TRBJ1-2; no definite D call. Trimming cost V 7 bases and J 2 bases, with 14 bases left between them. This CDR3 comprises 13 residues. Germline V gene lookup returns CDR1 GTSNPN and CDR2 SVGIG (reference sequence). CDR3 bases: TGTGCCTTGAAGGACGGATCCAACTATGGCTACACCTTC. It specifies CALKDGSNYGYTF.

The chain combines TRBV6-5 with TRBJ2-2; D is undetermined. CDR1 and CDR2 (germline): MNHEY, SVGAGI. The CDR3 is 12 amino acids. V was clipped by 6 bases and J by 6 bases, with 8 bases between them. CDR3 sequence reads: CASRYPSGELFF. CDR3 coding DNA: TGTGCCAGCAGATACCCGTCCGGGGAGCTGTTTTTT.

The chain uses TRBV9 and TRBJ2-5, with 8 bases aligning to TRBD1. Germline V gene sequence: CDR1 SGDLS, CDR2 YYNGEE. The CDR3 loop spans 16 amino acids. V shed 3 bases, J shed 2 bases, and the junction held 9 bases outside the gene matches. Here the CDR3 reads CASSAPWTGRQETQYF. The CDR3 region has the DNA TGTGCCAGCAGCGCCCCTTGGACAGGGCGGCAAGAGACCCAGTACTTC.

The CDR3 is CASSAGAGAGVTDTQYF. As DNA, the CDR3 is TGTGCCAGCAGCGCTGGGGCCGGGGCGGGGGTCACAGATACGCAGTATTTT. V gene TRBV9 combines with J gene TRBJ2-3; 7 bases are a match to TRBD2. The CDR3 is made up of 17 amino acids. Germline CDR1 is SGDLS and CDR2 is YYNGEE. J gave up 2 bases and V 3 bases, and 12 bases lay outside the gene matches.

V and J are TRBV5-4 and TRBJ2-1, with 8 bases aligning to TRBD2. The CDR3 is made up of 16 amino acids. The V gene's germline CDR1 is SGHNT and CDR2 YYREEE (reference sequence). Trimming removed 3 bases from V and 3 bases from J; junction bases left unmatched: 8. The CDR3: CASSWEGSGVYNEQFF. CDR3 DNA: TGTGCCAGCAGCTGGGAGGGTAGCGGGGTCTACAATGAGCAGTTCTTC.

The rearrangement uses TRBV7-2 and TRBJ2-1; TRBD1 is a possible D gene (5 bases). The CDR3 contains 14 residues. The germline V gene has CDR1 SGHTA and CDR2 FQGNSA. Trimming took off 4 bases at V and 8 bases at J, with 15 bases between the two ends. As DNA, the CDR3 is TGTGCCAGCAGCTACTATTCGCAAGGGGATGAGCAGTTCTTC. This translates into CASSYYSQGDEQFF.

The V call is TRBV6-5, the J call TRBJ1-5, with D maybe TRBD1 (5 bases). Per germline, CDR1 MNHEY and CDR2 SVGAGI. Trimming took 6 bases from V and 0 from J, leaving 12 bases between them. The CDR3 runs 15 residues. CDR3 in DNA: TGTGCCAGCAGCCCGGGGGGGTTTAGCAATCAGCCCCAGCATTTT. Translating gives CASSPGGFSNQPQHF.

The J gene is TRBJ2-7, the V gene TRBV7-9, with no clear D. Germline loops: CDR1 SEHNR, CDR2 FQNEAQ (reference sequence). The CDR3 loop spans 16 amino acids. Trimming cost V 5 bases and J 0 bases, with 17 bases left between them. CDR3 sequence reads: CASSAPGSVVSYEQYF. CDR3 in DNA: TGTGCCAGCAGCGCTCCGGGTTCAGTAGTCTCCTACGAGCAGTACTTC. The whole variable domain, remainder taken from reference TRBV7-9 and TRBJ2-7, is DTGVSQNPRHKITKRGQNVTFRCDPISEHNRLYWYRQTLGQGPEFLTYFQNEAQLEKSRLLSDRFSAERPKGSFSTLEIQRTEQGDSAMYLCASSAPGSVVSYEQYFGPGTRLTVT.

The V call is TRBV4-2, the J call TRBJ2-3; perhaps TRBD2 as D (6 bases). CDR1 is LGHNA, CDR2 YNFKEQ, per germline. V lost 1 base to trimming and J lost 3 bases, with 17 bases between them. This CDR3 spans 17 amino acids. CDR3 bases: TGTGCCAGCAGCCAAGGGAGGGCAGCCTGGGGGACAGATACGCAGTATTTT. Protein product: CASSQGRAAWGTDTQYF.

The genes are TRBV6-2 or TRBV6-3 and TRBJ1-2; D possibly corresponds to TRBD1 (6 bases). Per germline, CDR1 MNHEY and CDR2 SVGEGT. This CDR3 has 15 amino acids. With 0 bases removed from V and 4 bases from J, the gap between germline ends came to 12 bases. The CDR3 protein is CASSYSSAGVYGYTF. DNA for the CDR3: TGTGCCAGCAGTTACTCGAGTGCAGGGGTCTATGGCTACACCTTC.

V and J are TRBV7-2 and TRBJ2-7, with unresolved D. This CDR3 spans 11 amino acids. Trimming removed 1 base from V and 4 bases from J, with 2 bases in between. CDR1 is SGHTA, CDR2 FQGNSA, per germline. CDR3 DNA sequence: TGTGCCAGCAGCTTAGAGTACGAGCAGTACTTC. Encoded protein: CASSLEYEQYF.

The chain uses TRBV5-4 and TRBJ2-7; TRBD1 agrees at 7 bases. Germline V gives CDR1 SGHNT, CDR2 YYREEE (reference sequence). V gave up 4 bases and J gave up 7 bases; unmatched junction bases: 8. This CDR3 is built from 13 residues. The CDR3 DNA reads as TGTGCCAGCAGCGCGACAGGGCTTCGTGAGCAGTACTTC. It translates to CASSATGLREQYF.